This T cell receptor beta chain appears in the sequencing data of a study of blood T cell repertoires in COVID-19. Study-wide context: Material from acute and convalescent COVID-19 was sourced from the United States, Italy and Spain. T cells, B-cell-depleted T cells, or PBMCs supplied cDNA or gDNA.

In the study's own analysis: Reference gene primer amplification gave estimated nucleated cell counts. TCRdb's table, derived via immunoSEQ multiplex PCR, lists solely in-frame clones and lacks some. V, J and clone size were drawn from that table, and D and trimming were deduced from the DNA. This table has 150,000 to 200,000 clones, around 77% appearing once. The sequenced material came from peripheral blood. The TCR was taken from a man in his sixties with active or convalescent COVID-19.

The CDR3 coding sequence is TGTGCCAGCAGCTTAGCGGACGACAGCCCGACTTGGGATGAGCAGTTCTTC. This sequence encodes CASSLADDSPTWDEQFF. The chain is built from TRBV7-6 and TRBJ2-1; D is perhaps TRBD1 (5 bases). V lost 0 bases to trimming and J lost 8 bases, with 20 bases between them. The CDR3 extends over 17 amino acids. Germline V gene data show CDR1 as SGHVS and CDR2 as FNYEAQ.